This TCR beta chain was profiled in a study of cytotoxic CD8 clonotypes in ibrutinib-treated CLL. Study-wide background: Response sampling occurred after a median around 12 months of treatment (range 6 to 36). Whole-study findings and limits: Shared public clonotypes were rare, and on treatment they either got smaller or stayed the same.

The CDR3 has 16 residues. CDR1 is MNHNS, CDR2 SASEGT, per germline. Trimming cost V 2 bases and J 4 bases; bases outside gene matches: 7. TCRdb's copy holds only in-frame clones and misses some; the assay was immunoSEQ multiplex PCR. The sample shows around 25,000 clones, around two thirds of them seen only once. About this clone itself: Its specificity is unknown.

The chain combines TRBV6-1 with TRBJ2-1; 8 bases match TRBD2. This TCR was sampled from a human donor with chronic lymphocytic leukemia. The material was PBMCs, obtained at disease progression, from a patient treated with ibrutinib. CDR3 amino acids: CASSEYVRGGYNEQFF. As DNA, the CDR3 is TGTGCCAGCAGTGAATATGTTCGCGGGGGGTACAATGAGCAGTTCTTC.